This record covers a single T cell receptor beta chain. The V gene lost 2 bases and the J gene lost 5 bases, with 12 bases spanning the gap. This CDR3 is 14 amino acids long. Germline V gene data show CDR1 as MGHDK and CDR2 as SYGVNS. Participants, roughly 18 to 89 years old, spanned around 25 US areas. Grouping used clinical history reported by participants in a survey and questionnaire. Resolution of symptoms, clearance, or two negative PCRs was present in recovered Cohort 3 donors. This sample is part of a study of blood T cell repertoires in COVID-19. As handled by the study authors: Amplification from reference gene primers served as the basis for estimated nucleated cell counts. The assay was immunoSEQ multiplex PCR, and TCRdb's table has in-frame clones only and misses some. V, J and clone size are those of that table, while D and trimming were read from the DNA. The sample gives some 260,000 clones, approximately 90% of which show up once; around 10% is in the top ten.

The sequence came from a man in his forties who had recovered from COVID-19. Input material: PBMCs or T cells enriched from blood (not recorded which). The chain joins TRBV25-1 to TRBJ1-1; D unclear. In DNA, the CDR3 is TGTGCCAGCAGTGAAGAGGGCTTAGAGACTGAAGCTTTCTTT. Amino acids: CASSEEGLETEAFF.